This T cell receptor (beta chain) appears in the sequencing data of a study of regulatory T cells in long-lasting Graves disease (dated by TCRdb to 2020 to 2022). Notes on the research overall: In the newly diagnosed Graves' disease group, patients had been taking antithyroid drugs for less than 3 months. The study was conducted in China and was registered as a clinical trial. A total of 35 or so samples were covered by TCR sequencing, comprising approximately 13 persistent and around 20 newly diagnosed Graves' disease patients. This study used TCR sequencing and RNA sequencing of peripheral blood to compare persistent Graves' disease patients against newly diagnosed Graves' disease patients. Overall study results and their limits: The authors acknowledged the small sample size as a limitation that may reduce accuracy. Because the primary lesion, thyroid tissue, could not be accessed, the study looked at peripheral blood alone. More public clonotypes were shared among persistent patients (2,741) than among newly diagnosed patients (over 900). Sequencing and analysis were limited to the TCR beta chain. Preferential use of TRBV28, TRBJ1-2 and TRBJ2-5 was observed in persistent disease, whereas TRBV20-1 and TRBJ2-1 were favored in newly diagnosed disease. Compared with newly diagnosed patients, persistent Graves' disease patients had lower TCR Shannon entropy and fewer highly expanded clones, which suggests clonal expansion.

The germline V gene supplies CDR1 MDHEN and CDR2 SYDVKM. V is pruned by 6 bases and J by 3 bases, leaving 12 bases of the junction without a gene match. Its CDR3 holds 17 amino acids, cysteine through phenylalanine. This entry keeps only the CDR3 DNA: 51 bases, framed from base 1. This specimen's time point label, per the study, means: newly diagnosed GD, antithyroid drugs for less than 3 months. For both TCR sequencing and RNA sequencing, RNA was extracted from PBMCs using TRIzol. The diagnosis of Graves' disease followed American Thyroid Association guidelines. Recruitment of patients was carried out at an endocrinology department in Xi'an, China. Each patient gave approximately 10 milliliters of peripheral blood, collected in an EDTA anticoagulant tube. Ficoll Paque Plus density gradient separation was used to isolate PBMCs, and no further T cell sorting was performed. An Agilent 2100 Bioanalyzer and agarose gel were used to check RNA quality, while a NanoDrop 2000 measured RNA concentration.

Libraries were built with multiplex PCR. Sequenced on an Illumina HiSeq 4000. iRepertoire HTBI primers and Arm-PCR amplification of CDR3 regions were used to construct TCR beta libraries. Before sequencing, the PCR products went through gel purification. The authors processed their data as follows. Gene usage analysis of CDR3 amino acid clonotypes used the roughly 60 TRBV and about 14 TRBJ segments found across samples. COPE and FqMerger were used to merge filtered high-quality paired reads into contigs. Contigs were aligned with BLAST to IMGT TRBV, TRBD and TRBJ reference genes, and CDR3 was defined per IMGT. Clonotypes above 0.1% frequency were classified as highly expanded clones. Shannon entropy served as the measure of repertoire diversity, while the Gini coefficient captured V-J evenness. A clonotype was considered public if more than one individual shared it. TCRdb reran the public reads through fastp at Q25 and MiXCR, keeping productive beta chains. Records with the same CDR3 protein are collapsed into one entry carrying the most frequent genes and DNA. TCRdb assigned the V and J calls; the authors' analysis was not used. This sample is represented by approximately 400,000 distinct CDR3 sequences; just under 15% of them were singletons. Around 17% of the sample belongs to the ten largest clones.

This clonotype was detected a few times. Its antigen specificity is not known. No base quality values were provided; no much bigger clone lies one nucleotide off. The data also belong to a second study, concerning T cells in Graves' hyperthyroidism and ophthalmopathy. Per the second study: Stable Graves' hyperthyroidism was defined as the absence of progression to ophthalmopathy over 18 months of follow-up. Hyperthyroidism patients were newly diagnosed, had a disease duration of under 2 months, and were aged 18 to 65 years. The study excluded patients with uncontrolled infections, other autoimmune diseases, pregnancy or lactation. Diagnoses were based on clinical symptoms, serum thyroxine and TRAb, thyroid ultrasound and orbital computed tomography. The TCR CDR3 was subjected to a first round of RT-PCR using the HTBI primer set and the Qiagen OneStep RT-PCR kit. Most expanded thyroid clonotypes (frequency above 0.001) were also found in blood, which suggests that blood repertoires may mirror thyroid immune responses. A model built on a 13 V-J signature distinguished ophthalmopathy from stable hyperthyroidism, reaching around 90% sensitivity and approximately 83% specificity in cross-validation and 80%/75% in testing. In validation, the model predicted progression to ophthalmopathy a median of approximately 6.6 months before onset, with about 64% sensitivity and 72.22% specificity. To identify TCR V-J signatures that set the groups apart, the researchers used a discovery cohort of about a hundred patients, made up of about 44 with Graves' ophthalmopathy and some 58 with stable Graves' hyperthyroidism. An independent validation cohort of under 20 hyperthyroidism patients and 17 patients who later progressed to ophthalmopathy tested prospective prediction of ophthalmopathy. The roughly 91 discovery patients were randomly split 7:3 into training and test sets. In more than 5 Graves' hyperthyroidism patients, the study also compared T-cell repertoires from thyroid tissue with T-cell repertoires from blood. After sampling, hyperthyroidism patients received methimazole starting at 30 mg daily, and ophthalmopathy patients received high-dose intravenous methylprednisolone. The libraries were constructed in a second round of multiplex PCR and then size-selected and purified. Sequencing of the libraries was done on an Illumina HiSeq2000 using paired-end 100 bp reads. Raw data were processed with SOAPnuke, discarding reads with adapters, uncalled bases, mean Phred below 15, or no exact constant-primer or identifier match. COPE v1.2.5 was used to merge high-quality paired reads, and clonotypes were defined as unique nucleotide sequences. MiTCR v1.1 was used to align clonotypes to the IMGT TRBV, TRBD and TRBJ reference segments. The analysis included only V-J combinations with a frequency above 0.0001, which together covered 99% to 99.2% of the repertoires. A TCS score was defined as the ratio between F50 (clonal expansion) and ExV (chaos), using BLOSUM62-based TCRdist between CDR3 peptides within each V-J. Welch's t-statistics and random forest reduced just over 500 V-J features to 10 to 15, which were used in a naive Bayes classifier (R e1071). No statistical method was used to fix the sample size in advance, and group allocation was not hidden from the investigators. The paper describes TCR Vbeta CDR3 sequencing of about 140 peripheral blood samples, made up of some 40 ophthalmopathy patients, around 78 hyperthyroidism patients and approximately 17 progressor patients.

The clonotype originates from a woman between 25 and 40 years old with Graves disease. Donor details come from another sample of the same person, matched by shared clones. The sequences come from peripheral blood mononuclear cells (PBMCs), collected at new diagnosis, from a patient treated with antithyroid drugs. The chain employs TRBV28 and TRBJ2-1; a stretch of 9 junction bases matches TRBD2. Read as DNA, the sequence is TGTGCCAGCAGGTGGGGGGGCGGGAGGGTCCTCTACAATGAGCAGTTCTTC. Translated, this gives CASRWGGGRVLYNEQFF.